This TCR beta chain is drawn from a study of T cell responses to AZD1222 COVID-19 vaccine. The V gene's germline CDR1 is LGHDT and CDR2 YNNKEL (reference sequence). The V and J ends lost 7 bases and 5 bases, in that order; junction bases with no gene match: 8. The CDR3 sequence is 14 residues long. Points on this clone: Its specificity is not known.

Assay used: immunoSEQ multiplex PCR; TCRdb lists only in-frame clones, some missing. Of about 99,000 clones listed, about 89% are singletons. Study results and limitations: Sampled repertoires all dated from after the peak T cell response.

The chain is built from TRBV3-1 (or the pseudogene TRBV3-2) and TRBJ1-1; 9 bases line up with TRBD1. This TCR derives from an adult in good health. This material consisted of peripheral blood, taken on day 0 of AZD1222 vaccination. CDR3: CASTNDRGETEAFF. The CDR3 coding sequence is TGTGCCAGCACCAATGACAGGGGGGAGACTGAAGCTTTCTTT.